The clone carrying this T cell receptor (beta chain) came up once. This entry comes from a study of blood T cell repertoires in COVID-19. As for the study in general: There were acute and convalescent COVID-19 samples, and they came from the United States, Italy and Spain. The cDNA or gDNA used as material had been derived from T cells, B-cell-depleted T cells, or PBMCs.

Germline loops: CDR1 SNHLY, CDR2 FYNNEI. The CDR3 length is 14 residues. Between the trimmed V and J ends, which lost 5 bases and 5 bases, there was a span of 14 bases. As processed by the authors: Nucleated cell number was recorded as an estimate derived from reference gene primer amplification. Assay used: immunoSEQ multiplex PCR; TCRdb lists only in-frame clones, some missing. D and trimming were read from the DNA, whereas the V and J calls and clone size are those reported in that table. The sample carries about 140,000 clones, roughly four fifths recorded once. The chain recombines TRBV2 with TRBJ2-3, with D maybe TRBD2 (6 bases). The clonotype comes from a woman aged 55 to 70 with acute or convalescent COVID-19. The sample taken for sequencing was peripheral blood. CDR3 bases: TGTGCCAGCAGTTATCACGGGAGTGAAGATACGCAGTATTTT. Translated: CASSYHGSEDTQYF.